This T cell receptor beta chain was retrieved from a study of CD4 T cells in relation to SARS-CoV-2 and coronaviruses. About the study: ViraFEST: approximately 10-day antigen culture of PBMCs, then TCR beta CDR3 sequencing. General study findings and limits: No donor gave both pre-pandemic and post-infection samples.

This clone was recorded only once. The antigen is undetermined. V was pared by 6 bases and J by 5 bases, with 17 bases between. The CDR3 is made up of 14 amino acids. Looked up from germline, CDR1 is KGHSH and CDR2 is LQKENI. The repertoire was sequenced with immunoSEQ multiplex PCR; TCRdb's copy has only in-frame clones and lacks some. This table has about 36,000 clones, 77% appearing once. This receptor was obtained from an adult with COVID-19. This chain joins TRBV18 and TRBJ2-7; perhaps TRBD2 as D (6 bases). Specimen: memory CD4+ T cells from PBMCs, cultured in vitro. CDR3 DNA sequence: TGTGCCAGCTCCCTCTTACGGGAGAGCAACGAGCAGTACTTC. This encodes CASSLLRESNEQYF.